The clone carrying this TCR beta chain is medium-sized. The antigen is unknown. This sample was taken from a study of T cells in Graves' hyperthyroidism and ophthalmopathy. Study-wide points: The model anticipated ophthalmopathy a median about six months pre-onset. A 13 V-J signature model discriminated ophthalmopathy versus stable hyperthyroidism.

The investigators amplified TCR beta CDR3 regions from RNA transcripts. A set of HTBI primers served as the primers for a first-round RT-PCR of the TCR CDR3. TCRdb recomputed calls from the multiplex PCR reads with MiXCR, one row per CDR3 protein. The data contain approximately 700,000 distinct CDR3 sequences, about 45% of them singletons. Sequenced: peripheral blood or thyroid tissue (not recorded which). The TCR was taken from an adult man with Graves' disease, either hyperthyroidism or ophthalmopathy (not recorded which).

The CDR3 spells CSVGEQGYEKLFF. DNA for the CDR3: TGCAGCGTTGGAGAACAGGGATATGAAAAACTGTTTTTT. The rearrangement links TRBV29-1 to TRBJ1-4, with D perhaps matching TRBD1 (6 bases). CDR3 size: 13 residues. Deletions cut 4 bases from V and 6 bases from J, with 12 bases between. From germline, CDR1 is SQVTM and CDR2 ANQGSEA.